These 31 T cell receptor beta chains were all obtained from the same sample, sequenced in a study of T cell repertoires in cytomegalovirus infection. No antigens are known for them. TCRdb recomputed calls from the reads with MiXCR, one row per CDR3 protein. The sample has about 330,000 distinct CDR3 sequences; roughly 34% are singletons. The specimen comprised cultured PBMCs, sampled from culture after CMV antigen stimulation. The source of these receptors is a human donor in good health (CMV status not recorded). Some clones in this sample may be carry-over from other donors' samples.

V and J are TRBV6-2 or TRBV6-3 and TRBJ2-7; D is possibly TRBD1 (6 bases). Trimming cost V 0 bases and J 3 bases, with 12 bases left between them. The CDR3 runs 15 residues. Germline CDR1 and CDR2: MNHEY and SVGEGT. The CDR3, as DNA: TGTGCCAGCAGTTACTCCCCCAGGGGCGACTACGAGCAGTACTTC. It encodes CASSYSPRGDYEQYF.

For the CDR3, the DNA is TGTGCCAGCAGCTTAGTCGGACAGAGAAATCAGCCCCAGCATTTT. Its translation is CASSLVGQRNQPQHF. This rearrangement joins TRBV7-8 to TRBJ1-5; tentatively, D is TRBD1 (6 bases). V was trimmed by 1 base and J by 4 bases, leaving 11 bases between them. This CDR3 has 15 residues. Germline values: CDR1 SGHVS, CDR2 FQNEAQ.

This clonotype has more than one count but fewer than ten. This chain uses TRBV28 with TRBJ2-2; no clear D gene. CDR3 size: 16 residues. Trimming took off 2 bases at V and 0 bases at J, with 10 bases between the two ends. Germline V CDR1 and CDR2: MDHEN, SYDVKM. The CDR3 region has the DNA TGTGCCAGCAGTTTAATTCCTCCGCCGAACACCGGGGAGCTGTTTTTT. This codes for CASSLIPPPNTGELFF.

This clonotype was seen a few times. The V gene is TRBV19, the J gene TRBJ2-1, with unresolved D. Germline V gene data show CDR1 as LNHDA and CDR2 as SQIVND (reference sequence). This CDR3 region has 16 residues. Trimming shortened V by 3 bases and J by 0 bases, and 12 bases separated the two germline ends. The CDR3 sequence: CASSILGGTSYNEQFF. Written as DNA, the CDR3 is TGTGCCAGTAGTATTTTGGGCGGAACCTCCTACAATGAGCAGTTCTTC.

This clonotype was counted only a few times. The chain's CDR3 is CASRKNGLAVKETQYF. The CDR3 DNA sequence: TGTGCCAGCAGGAAAAATGGACTAGCGGTTAAAGAGACCCAGTACTTC. This rearrangement joins TRBV7-2 to TRBJ2-5, with TRBD2 identical over 10 bases. The CDR3 covers 16 residues. V lost 6 bases and J lost 3; bases outside the gene matches: 10. CDR1 is SGHTA, CDR2 FQGNSA, per germline.

J is TRBJ2-1 and V is TRBV11-2; TRBD1 matches 7 bases. From germline, CDR1 is SGHAT and CDR2 FQNNGV. J gave up 4 bases and V 3 bases, and 9 bases lay outside the gene matches. The CDR3 runs to 16 residues. For the CDR3, the DNA is TGTGCCAGCAGCTTGGGTACAGGGGTTAGATACAATGAGCAGTTCTTC. Residues: CASSLGTGVRYNEQFF.

J is TRBJ2-1 and V is TRBV6-2 or TRBV6-3; the D gene is possibly TRBD2 (6 bases). Germline V gives CDR1 MNHEY, CDR2 SVGEGT. This CDR3 is 14 amino acids long. Deletions cut 7 bases from V and 4 bases from J, with 14 bases between. The CDR3 DNA reads as TGTGCCAGCAACTGGGGGACTGATTACAATGAGCAGTTCTTC. Translation gives CASNWGTDYNEQFF.

This sequence joins TRBV4-2 and TRBJ2-5; 11 bases match TRBD2. This CDR3 contains 18 residues. V was pared by 3 bases and J by 5 bases, with 14 bases of the junction left unmatched. Germline V lookup: CDR1 LGHNA, CDR2 YNFKEQ. This CDR3 is CASSHGTSGEGPRETQYF. The CDR3 DNA reads TGTGCCAGCAGCCACGGGACTAGCGGAGAGGGACCGAGGGAGACCCAGTACTTC.

In DNA form, the CDR3 reads TGTGCCAGCAGGGTAGCGGGAGGCAATGAGCAGTTCTTC. This encodes CASRVAGGNEQFF. The rearrangement joins TRBV12-3 or TRBV12-4 to TRBJ2-1; 10 nucleotides match TRBD2. V lost 6 bases, J lost 6 bases, and 2 bases stayed unmatched. This CDR3 contains 13 residues.

This sequence joins TRBV4-3 and TRBJ2-1; TRBD1 agrees at 10 bases. Per the germline V gene, CDR1 is LGHNA and CDR2 is YSLEER. The CDR3 has 17 amino acids. The V gene end was trimmed by 3 bases and the J gene end by 7 bases; junction bases not matched to a gene: 12. As DNA, the CDR3 is TGCGCCAGCAGCCACTACCTGACAGGGGGCACGGTAAATGAGCAGTTCTTC. This encodes CASSHYLTGGTVNEQFF.

The chain employs TRBV11-3 and TRBJ1-1; D is perhaps TRBD1 (6 bases). CDR3 length: 13 residues. CDR1 is SGHNT, CDR2 YENEEA, per germline. The germline V and J ends were trimmed by 0 bases and 8 bases, with 10 bases remaining between them. The CDR3, as DNA: TGTGCCAGCAGCTTAGAGCTCGGACAGGAAGCTTTCTTT. Its protein is CASSLELGQEAFF.

This clonotype occurred many times. The chain joins TRBV12-3 or TRBV12-4 to TRBJ1-2, with a weak D call TRBD1 (6 bases). Trimming removed 6 bases from V and 7 bases from J, with 12 bases in between. The CDR3 is 12 residues long. The CDR3 loop reads CASRQGGAGYTF. CDR3 bases: TGTGCCAGCAGACAGGGCGGGGCTGGCTACACCTTC.

This sequence joins TRBV2 and TRBJ2-1; 8 nucleotides line up with TRBD2. The CDR3 is made up of 13 amino acids. Trimming at V came to 6 bases and at J to 8 bases, leaving 6 bases not matched to a gene. Per the germline V gene, CDR1 is SNHLY and CDR2 is FYNNEI. The CDR3 nucleotides read TGTGCCAGCAGGGCGGGAGGCACGGATGAGCAGTTCTTC. Protein product: CASRAGGTDEQFF.

This chain connects TRBV10-3 to TRBJ1-1, with TRBD1 as a possible D gene (5 bases). Trimming pared 4 bases from V and 5 bases from J, leaving 14 bases between. Germline CDR1 reads ENHRY; CDR2 reads SYGVKD. The CDR3 length is 14 residues. The CDR3 protein is CAISVGTKGTEAFF. CDR3 DNA: TGTGCCATCAGTGTAGGGACTAAGGGAACTGAAGCTTTCTTT.

In its sample, this clonotype was seen a few times. The J gene is TRBJ2-1, the V gene TRBV7-6; a possible D gene is TRBD2 (6 bases). This CDR3 is built from 17 residues. V lost 4 bases, J lost 3 bases, and 19 bases lay in between. Germline V gene lookup returns CDR1 SGHVS and CDR2 FNYEAQ. CDR3 nucleotide sequence: TGTGCCAGCAGCTCAAGTCTGGGGGAGGCATACTACAATGAGCAGTTCTTC. Residues: CASSSSLGEAYYNEQFF.

This clonotype was seen more than once but under ten times. This chain links TRBV7-2 with TRBJ2-5; TRBD2 might be the D (7 bases). V was shortened by 1 base and J by 1 base, with 10 bases between the two germline ends. The germline gives CDR1 SGHTA, CDR2 FQGNSA. The CDR3 is 15 amino acids. CDR3: CASSLDGGPQETQYF. For the CDR3, the DNA is TGTGCCAGCAGCTTAGACGGGGGGCCCCAAGAGACCCAGTACTTC.

This rearrangement joins TRBV15 to TRBJ2-7, with D maybe TRBD2 (6 bases). The CDR3 has 13 amino acids. With 6 bases removed from V and 1 base from J, the gap between germline ends came to 10 bases. CDR1 and CDR2 (germline): LNHNV, YYDKDF (reference sequence). The CDR3 region is CATSNGRSYEQYV. The CDR3, as DNA: TGTGCCACCAGTAACGGGAGATCCTACGAGCAGTACGTC.

This clonotype was observed a few times. The rearrangement joins TRBV14 to TRBJ2-7; D possibly corresponds to TRBD2 (6 bases). V lost 1 base to trimming and J lost 2 bases, with 18 bases between them. Germline CDR1 and CDR2: SGHDN and FVKESK. The CDR3 runs to 17 residues. CDR3 amino acids: CASSQGGSRGSPYEQYF. Written as DNA, the CDR3 is TGTGCCAGCAGCCAAGGGGGGTCCCGGGGGAGTCCCTACGAGCAGTACTTC.

The rearrangement links TRBV6-5 to TRBJ1-2; D is uncertain. Trimming left V 2 bases short and J 0 bases short, with 10 bases between. The germline CDR1 and CDR2 sequences are MNHEY and SVGAGI. The length of the CDR3 is 15 residues. CDR3 nucleotides: TGTGCCAGCAGTTACACCCCCTCAACTAACTATGGCTACACCTTC. Translating gives CASSYTPSTNYGYTF.

The rearrangement uses TRBV11-2 and TRBJ2-2; TRBD2 matches 9 bases. CDR1 and CDR2 from the germline V gene are SGHAT and FQNNGV. Trimming cost V 1 base and J 4 bases; bases outside gene matches: 4. This CDR3 comprises 16 residues. For the CDR3, the DNA is TGTGCCAGCAGCTTAGGTGGTAGCGGGGGCACCGGGGAGCTGTTTTTT. This translates into CASSLGGSGGTGELFF.

This clonotype was seen a few times. The chain combines TRBV11-2 with TRBJ2-2; D is possibly TRBD1 (6 bases). The ends were cut back, 5 bases at V and 8 bases at J, with 18 bases in the middle. CDR3 length: 15 amino acids. Germline V gene data show CDR1 as SGHAT and CDR2 as FQNNGV. The CDR3 loop is CASSPSRAQGGELFF. The CDR3 DNA reads TGTGCCAGCAGCCCCTCCAGAGCACAGGGTGGGGAGCTGTTTTTT.

The CDR3 DNA sequence: TGTGCCAGCAGCTTGCCGCCGGGACTAGCGGTCCCAAATACGCAGTATTTT. It is translated as CASSLPPGLAVPNTQYF. The chain is built from TRBV5-5 and TRBJ2-3; 11 bases match TRBD2. CDR1 SGHKS and CDR2 YYEKEE come from the germline V gene (reference sequence). V gave up 1 base and J gave up 7 bases; unmatched junction bases: 11. CDR3 length: 17 residues. Supplemented by reference TRBV5-5 and TRBJ2-3, the full variable domain reads DAGVTQSPTHLIKTRGQQVTLRCSPISGHKSVSWYQQVLGQGPQFIFQYYEKEERGRGNFPDRFSARQFPNYSSELNVNALLLGDSALYLCASSLPPGLAVPNTQYFGPGTRLTVL.

This clonotype was seen at least ten times. This chain joins TRBV7-2 and TRBJ2-5; 9 nucleotides match TRBD2. CDR1 is SGHTA and CDR2 is FQGNSA in the germline V gene. The CDR3 runs 14 residues. V lost 3 bases to trimming and J lost 5 bases; unmatched junction nucleotides: 4. The CDR3 nucleotides are TGTGCCAGCAGCTTGACTAGCGGAGATGAGACCCAGTACTTC. The encoded protein is CASSLTSGDETQYF.

This clonotype was counted a few times. The chain carries TRBV7-2 and TRBJ1-1; no clear D gene. Trimming pared 5 bases from V and 3 bases from J, leaving 19 bases between. The CDR3 is 16 amino acids. The germline gives CDR1 SGHTA, CDR2 FQGNSA. The CDR3 DNA follows: TGTGCCAGCAGCCTATGGATCCCTCTGCGGGACACTGAAGCTTTCTTT. Protein product: CASSLWIPLRDTEAFF.

This clonotype was recorded a few times. The chain carries TRBV6-6 and TRBJ1-2; D is perhaps TRBD1 (6 bases). CDR3 length: 15 amino acids. Germline V lookup: CDR1 MNHNY, CDR2 SVGAGI (reference sequence). Trimming took off 0 bases at V and 2 bases at J, with 10 bases between the two ends. The CDR3 reads CASSYSSRGNYGYTF. The DNA of the CDR3 is TGTGCCAGCAGTTACTCGAGCAGGGGAAACTATGGCTACACCTTC.

This clonotype was seen ten or more times. The chain couples TRBV7-2 to TRBJ1-2; D is perhaps TRBD1 (6 bases). The length of the CDR3 is 15 residues. Germline V gene sequence: CDR1 SGHTA, CDR2 FQGNSA. The V and J ends lost 5 bases and 6 bases respectively, with 19 bases between them. CDR3 nucleotides: TGTGCCAGCAGCCCTAACGGGGGCGCGACGAATGGCTACACCTTC. Amino acids: CASSPNGGATNGYTF.

A few counts support this clonotype. The genes are TRBV20-1 and TRBJ2-7; 8 bases are a match to TRBD2. CDR3 size: 14 residues. Unmatched junction bases numbered 8, after V lost 4 bases and J lost 3 bases. Germline V gene data show CDR1 as DFQATT and CDR2 as SNEGSKA (reference sequence). The CDR3 region is CSAIAGLGNYEQYF. The DNA of the CDR3 is TGCAGTGCTATAGCGGGACTAGGGAACTACGAGCAGTACTTC.

Points on this clonotype: The junction departs from the called germline gene at one end, perhaps through a read error. CDR3 DNA sequence: TGTGCTAGCAGCCGGGGACAGGGAATGGAAGCAACTAATGAAAAACTGTTTTTT. This codes for CASSRGQGMEATNEKLFF. The chain joins TRBV7-6 to TRBJ1-4, with 9 bases lining up with TRBD1. Germline assignment: CDR1 SGHVS and CDR2 FNYEAQ. CDR3 length: 18 amino acids.

This clonotype was observed a handful of times. The chain has TRBV6-2 or TRBV6-3 and TRBJ2-2; TRBD2 matches at 12 bases. CDR1 is MNHEY and CDR2 is SVGEGT in the germline V gene. V trimming: 6 bases; J trimming: 5 bases; junction bases outside the gene matches: 13. The CDR3 has 18 residues. Written as DNA, the CDR3 is TGTGCCAGCAGCCTTCTAGCGGGAGGGCCTCTCGATACCGGGGAGCTGTTTTTT. Translated: CASSLLAGGPLDTGELFF.

This rearrangement joins TRBV4-1 to TRBJ1-1; TRBD1 might be the D (5 bases). The CDR3 totals 15 residues. Germline V gene sequence: CDR1 MGHRA, CDR2 YSYEKL. Trimming took 1 base from V and 0 from J, leaving 9 bases between them. The CDR3 DNA sequence: TGCGCCAGCAGCCAAGCAGACAGCTTGAACACTGAAGCTTTCTTT. It specifies CASSQADSLNTEAFF.

This clonotype was seen more than once but under ten times. V gene TRBV7-2 combines with J gene TRBJ2-7; 8 bases align to TRBD1. Germline loops: CDR1 SGHTA, CDR2 FQGNSA. V was clipped by 1 base and J by 2 bases; unmatched bases: 4. This CDR3 has 15 residues. CDR3 sequence reads: CASSLEQGATYEQYF. The CDR3 nucleotides read TGTGCCAGCAGCTTAGAGCAGGGGGCAACCTACGAGCAGTACTTC.